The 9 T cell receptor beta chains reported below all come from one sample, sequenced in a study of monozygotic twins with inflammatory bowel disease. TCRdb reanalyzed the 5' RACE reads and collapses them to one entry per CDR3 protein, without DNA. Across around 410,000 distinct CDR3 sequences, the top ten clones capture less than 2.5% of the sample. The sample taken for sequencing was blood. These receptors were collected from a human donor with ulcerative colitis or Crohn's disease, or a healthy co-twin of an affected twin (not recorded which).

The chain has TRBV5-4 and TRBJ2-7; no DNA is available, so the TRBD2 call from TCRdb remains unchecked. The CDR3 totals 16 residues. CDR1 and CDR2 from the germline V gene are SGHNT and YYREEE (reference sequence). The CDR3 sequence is CASSLDAIGLAYEQYF. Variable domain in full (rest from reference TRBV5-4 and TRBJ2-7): ETGVTQSPTHLIKTRGQQVTLRCSSQSGHNTVSWYQQALGQGPQFIFQYYREEENGRGNFPPRFSGLQFPNYSSELNVNALELDDSALYLCASSLDAIGLAYEQYFGPGTRLTVT.

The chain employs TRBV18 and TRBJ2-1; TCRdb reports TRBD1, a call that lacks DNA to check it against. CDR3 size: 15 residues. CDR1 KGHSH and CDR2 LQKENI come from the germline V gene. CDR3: CASSPLGTLRHGQFF.

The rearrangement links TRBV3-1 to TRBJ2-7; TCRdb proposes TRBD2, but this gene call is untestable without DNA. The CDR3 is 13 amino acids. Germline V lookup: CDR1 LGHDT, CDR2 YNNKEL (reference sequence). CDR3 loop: CASSQDGESEQYF.

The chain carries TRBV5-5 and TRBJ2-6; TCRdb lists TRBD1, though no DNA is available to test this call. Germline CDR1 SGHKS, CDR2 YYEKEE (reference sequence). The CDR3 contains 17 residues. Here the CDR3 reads CACKGESGVRGANVLTF.

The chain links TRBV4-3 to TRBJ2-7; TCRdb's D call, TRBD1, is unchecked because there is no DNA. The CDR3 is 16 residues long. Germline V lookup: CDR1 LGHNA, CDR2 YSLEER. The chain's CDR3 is CASSANTGGPRGEQYF.

CDR3 protein: CASSLTDYYGYTF. The rearrangement uses TRBV5-1 and TRBJ1-2. Germline values: CDR1 SGHRS, CDR2 YFSETQ. This CDR3 comprises 13 residues.

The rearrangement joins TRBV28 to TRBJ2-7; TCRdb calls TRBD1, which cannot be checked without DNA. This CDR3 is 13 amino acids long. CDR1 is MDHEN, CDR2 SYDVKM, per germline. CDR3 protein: CASSLRTGVEQYF. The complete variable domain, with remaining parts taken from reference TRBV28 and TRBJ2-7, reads DVKVTQSSRYLVKRTGEKVFLECVQDMDHENMFWYRQDPGLGLRLIYFSYDVKMKEKGDIPEGYSVSREKKERFSLILESASTNQTSMYLCASSLRTGVEQYFGPGTRLTVT.

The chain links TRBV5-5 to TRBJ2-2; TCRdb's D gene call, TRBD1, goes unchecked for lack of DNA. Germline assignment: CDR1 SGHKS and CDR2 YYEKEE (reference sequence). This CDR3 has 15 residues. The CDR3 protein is CASSKTGIETGELFF.

CDR3: CASSEGSGEVGETQYF. The V gene is TRBV25-1, the J gene TRBJ2-5; TCRdb selects TRBD2, and the lack of DNA leaves this call unchecked. CDR1 is MGHDK, CDR2 SYGVNS, per germline. The CDR3 is made up of 16 amino acids.